What follows are 26 T cell receptor beta chains derived from one specimen sequenced in a study of T cell responses to AZD1222 COVID-19 vaccine. Profiling relied on immunoSEQ multiplex PCR, and the TCRdb table lists in-frame clones only, not all of them. Here the sample spans 70,000 to 95,000 clones, 88% being singletons. The input for sequencing was peripheral blood, taken on day 0 of MenACWY control vaccination. All receptors derive from an adult in good health.

The J gene is TRBJ1-2, the V gene TRBV24-1; 7 nucleotides match TRBD1. Germline assignment: CDR1 KGHDR and CDR2 SFDVKD. CDR3 size: 15 residues. The V and J ends lost 2 bases and 9 bases, in that order; junction bases with no gene match: 11. Here the CDR3 DNA reads TGTGCCACCAGTGATTCTGGGGCAGGGGGGCAGCGCTACACCTTC. Translation gives CATSDSGAGGQRYTF.

The V gene is TRBV5-1, the J gene TRBJ1-4; D unresolved. The ends were cut back, 0 bases at V and 3 bases at J, with 9 bases in the middle. Per the germline V gene, CDR1 is SGHRS and CDR2 is YFSETQ. This CDR3 has 15 amino acids. Here the CDR3 reads CASSLEVGSNEKLFF. The CDR3 nucleotides read TGCGCCAGCAGCTTGGAAGTGGGATCTAATGAAAAACTGTTTTTT. Variable domain in full (rest from reference TRBV5-1 and TRBJ1-4): KAGVTQTPRYLIKTRGQQVTLSCSPISGHRSVSWYQQTPGQGLQFLFEYFSETQRNKGNFPGRFSGRQFSNSRSEMNVSTLELGDSALYLCASSLEVGSNEKLFFGSGTQLSVL.

V is TRBV7-9 and J is TRBJ2-5, with D hard to call. The CDR3 runs to 11 residues. Germline V CDR1 and CDR2: SEHNR, FQNEAQ (reference sequence). V was cut by 7 bases and J by 5 bases, with 8 bases left in between. In DNA form, the CDR3 reads TGTGCCAGCACCCCTGCCGAGACCCAGTACTTC. Its protein product is CASTPAETQYF. Full variable domain (rest looked up from reference TRBV7-9 and TRBJ2-5): DTGVSQNPRHKITKRGQNVTFRCDPISEHNRLYWYRQTLGQGPEFLTYFQNEAQLEKSRLLSDRFSAERPKGSFSTLEIQRTEQGDSAMYLCASTPAETQYFGPGTRLLVL.

This chain connects TRBV7-9 to TRBJ1-2; TRBD1 aligns across 9 bases. Unmatched junction bases numbered 4, after V lost 5 bases and J lost 3 bases. The CDR3 is 14 amino acids. The germline gives CDR1 SEHNR, CDR2 FQNEAQ (reference sequence). The CDR3 nucleotides are TGTGCCAGCAGCCTCACAGGGGGCGACTATGGCTACACCTTC. It translates to CASSLTGGDYGYTF.

The chain employs TRBV5-6 and TRBJ2-3; 7 bases align to TRBD1. CDR3 size: 16 residues. V dropped 2 bases and J dropped 1; count of bases not matched to a gene: 7. Germline-derived CDR1 and CDR2 are SGHDT and YYEEEE. The CDR3 region has the DNA TGTGCCAGCAGCTTACCTTACAGGGGAGGCACAGATACGCAGTATTTT. It encodes CASSLPYRGGTDTQYF.

V gene TRBV7-2 combines with J gene TRBJ2-3, with 8 bases aligning to TRBD2. The CDR3 runs to 15 residues. Trimming removed 6 bases from V and 1 base from J; junction bases left unmatched: 6. Per germline, CDR1 SGHTA and CDR2 FQGNSA. Written as DNA, the CDR3 is TGTGCCAGCAGTCTCTTAGCGGGACGCACAGATACGCAGTATTTT. This gives the protein CASSLLAGRTDTQYF.

This clone appeared once. The chain is built from TRBV5-1 and TRBJ2-5; 7 nucleotides align to TRBD2. The V segment lost 7 bases and the J segment 5 bases; nucleotides outside the gene matches: 2. The CDR3 loop spans 11 amino acids. CDR1 SGHRS and CDR2 YFSETQ come from the germline V gene. CDR3 coding DNA: TGCGCCAGCGCGGGAGTGGAGACCCAGTACTTC. It translates to CASAGVETQYF.

This rearrangement joins TRBV6-5 to TRBJ2-7; D gene ambiguous. Trimming removed 5 bases from V and 3 bases from J, with 8 bases in between. Germline V gene data show CDR1 as MNHEY and CDR2 as SVGAGI. The CDR3 contains 12 residues. The CDR3 reads CASSTEFYEQYF. As DNA, the CDR3 is TGTGCCAGCAGTACAGAGTTCTACGAGCAGTACTTC.

The J gene is TRBJ2-7, the V gene TRBV19; TRBD2 agrees at 7 bases. Germline V CDR1 and CDR2: LNHDA, SQIVND (reference sequence). V lost 5 bases, J lost 1 base, and 8 bases stayed unmatched. This CDR3 spans 15 amino acids. As DNA, the CDR3 is TGTGCCAGTAGTCCAATCGGGGGGACGTCCTACGAGCAGTACTTC. It codes for CASSPIGGTSYEQYF.

A remark on this clone: Other nucleotide sequences in the sample specify the same CDR3. V is TRBV27 and J is TRBJ1-2; 7 bases map to TRBD1. CDR1 and CDR2 (germline): MNHEY, SMNVEV (reference sequence). The CDR3 runs 14 residues. V gave up 5 bases and J gave up 2 bases; unmatched junction bases: 5. DNA of the CDR3: TGTGCCAGCAGTACTCAGGGGGGGAACTATGGCTACACCTTC. Translated: CASSTQGGNYGYTF.

This chain uses TRBV7-2 with TRBJ1-1; TRBD1 agrees at 7 bases. Germline CDR1 and CDR2: SGHTA and FQGNSA. V dropped 3 bases and J dropped 1; count of bases not matched to a gene: 2. The CDR3 is 14 residues long. CDR3 loop: CASSFRDRNTEAFF. CDR3 DNA sequence: TGTGCCAGCAGCTTTAGGGACAGGAACACTGAAGCTTTCTTT.

The table lists this clone with a few counts. V usage is TRBV7-9 and J usage is TRBJ1-2, with a possible D match to TRBD1 (6 bases). Germline values: CDR1 SEHNR, CDR2 FQNEAQ (reference sequence). The CDR3 has 11 residues. Trimming shortened V by 5 bases and J by 8 bases, and 9 bases separated the two germline ends. CDR3: CASSPDSGYTF. CDR3 DNA: TGTGCCAGCAGCCCGGACAGCGGCTACACCTTC.

This clone is a singleton in its sample. The chain joins TRBV5-6 to TRBJ2-3; TRBD2 matches at 9 bases. Germline CDR1 is SGHDT and CDR2 is YYEEEE. The junction had 5 bases not matched to a gene; V was cut back by 4 bases and J by 2 bases. CDR3 length: 15 residues. The CDR3, as DNA: TGTGCCAGCAGCCAACTAGCGGGTAACACAGATACGCAGTATTTT. Amino acid sequence: CASSQLAGNTDTQYF.

This rearrangement joins TRBV10-3 to TRBJ2-7, with a weak D call TRBD1 (6 bases). This CDR3 contains 17 residues. The V gene lost 0 bases and the J gene lost 3 bases, with 18 bases spanning the gap. Germline CDR1 reads ENHRY; CDR2 reads SYGVKD. Here the CDR3 DNA reads TGTGCCATCAGTGAGTCCCTTATGGCCGGACAGATCTACGAGCAGTACTTC. Protein sequence: CAISESLMAGQIYEQYF.

The CDR3 DNA follows: TGTGCCTGGATTACGACAGGGCCCGAAGCTTTCTTT. Encoded protein: CAWITTGPEAFF. This chain links TRBV30 with TRBJ1-1; 7 bases are a match to TRBD1. Germline loops: CDR1 GTSNPN, CDR2 SVGIG (reference sequence). The CDR3 has 12 amino acids. Trimming took 4 bases from V and 8 from J; bases not matched to a gene: 7.

CDR3 nucleotide sequence: TGTGCCAGCAGTTATACAAGGTCCTGGGGCTACGAGCAGTACTTC. Its translation: CASSYTRSWGYEQYF. V is TRBV6-5 and J is TRBJ2-7; no definite D call. Deletions cut 3 bases from V and 3 bases from J, with 15 bases between. There are 15 residues in the CDR3. Germline values: CDR1 MNHEY, CDR2 SVGAGI.

The chain recombines TRBV14 with TRBJ1-1; D call uncertain. The CDR3 extends over 13 amino acids. Looked up from germline, CDR1 is SGHDN and CDR2 is FVKESK. V lost 5 bases and J lost 11, with 18 bases in between. In DNA, the CDR3 is TGTGCCAGCAGCGTTGGAGTCTCCTACCGGGCTTTCTTT. It yields the protein CASSVGVSYRAFF.

V and J are TRBV30 and TRBJ1-4; D gene unclear. Trimming took 0 bases from V and 0 from J, leaving 8 bases between them. The CDR3 is 15 residues long. Germline values: CDR1 GTSNPN, CDR2 SVGIG (reference sequence). CDR3 bases: TGTGCCTGGAGTGTCAGGAGGTCAACTAATGAAAAACTGTTTTTT. It is translated as CAWSVRRSTNEKLFF. The full variable domain, rest sourced from reference TRBV30 and TRBJ1-4, is SQTIHQWPATLVQPVGSPLSLECTVEGTSNPNLYWYRQAAGRGLQLLFYSVGIGQISSEVPQNLSASRPQDRQFILSSKKLLLSDSGFYLCAWSVRRSTNEKLFFGSGTQLSVL.

The chain joins TRBV15 to TRBJ2-1, with D possibly TRBD2 on 5 matching bases. There are 17 residues in the CDR3. Germline lookup yields CDR1 LNHNV and CDR2 YYDKDF (reference sequence). Trimming took 3 bases from V and 0 from J, leaving 15 bases between them. The CDR3 DNA reads TGTGCCACCAGCAGCGTCTGGACGGGGAGCTCCTACAATGAGCAGTTCTTC. Its translation: CATSSVWTGSSYNEQFF.

The chain carries TRBV2 and TRBJ2-5; TRBD2 might be the D (6 bases). Germline assignment: CDR1 SNHLY and CDR2 FYNNEI. The CDR3 has 15 amino acids. V was trimmed by 2 bases and J by 5 bases, leaving 15 bases between them. The CDR3 nucleotides read TGTGCCAGCAGTGAACGAGTTTTTGGGGGGGAGACCCAGTACTTC. It yields the protein CASSERVFGGETQYF.

The chain recombines TRBV19 with TRBJ1-5; D is uncertain. The CDR3 totals 14 residues. V was clipped by 5 bases and J by 6 bases, with 14 bases between them. Germline V gives CDR1 LNHDA, CDR2 SQIVND (reference sequence). The CDR3 sequence is CASSPADSPQPQHF. In DNA, the CDR3 is TGTGCCAGTAGTCCGGCAGATAGCCCTCAGCCCCAGCATTTT.

The chain joins TRBV12-5 to TRBJ1-5; D unresolved. The CDR3 extends over 13 amino acids. V dropped 7 bases and J dropped 7 bases, with 14 bases sitting between them. CDR1 and CDR2 (germline): LGHNT, FRNRAP. CDR3 in amino acids: CASAALENQPQHF. CDR3 nucleotides: TGTGCTAGTGCCGCCCTCGAGAACCAGCCCCAGCATTTT.

The rearrangement links TRBV5-6 to TRBJ2-5; 10 bases match TRBD2. Germline lookup yields CDR1 SGHDT and CDR2 YYEEEE. With 2 bases clipped from V and 5 bases from J, the junction kept 15 bases outside the gene matches. This CDR3 comprises 18 residues. As DNA, the CDR3 is TGTGCCAGCAGCTTCTTAGGGCTAGCGGGAGTAGGAATGGAGACCCAGTACTTC. Translated, it gives CASSFLGLAGVGMETQYF.

This rearrangement joins TRBV10-2 to TRBJ2-6; 7 nucleotides agree with TRBD2. Germline values: CDR1 WSHSY, CDR2 SAAADI. The ends lost 6 bases at V and 3 bases at J; junction bases unmatched: 5. The CDR3 sequence is 15 residues long. The CDR3 loop is CASSLGLDGANVLTF. The CDR3 nucleotides are TGCGCCAGCAGCCTAGGACTAGATGGGGCCAACGTCCTGACTTTC.

This clone has just one count. In DNA, the CDR3 is TGTGCCAGCAGCGACAGGGGGGCTGAGGACGAGCAGTACTTC. Encoded protein: CASSDRGAEDEQYF. V is TRBV6-5 and J is TRBJ2-7, with 9 bases fitting TRBD1. With V trimmed by 6 bases and J by 5 bases, 8 bases remained unmatched. Germline V lookup: CDR1 MNHEY, CDR2 SVGAGI. The length of the CDR3 is 14 residues.

This chain connects TRBV5-1 to TRBJ2-1; perhaps TRBD1 as D (7 bases). Germline assignment: CDR1 SGHRS and CDR2 YFSETQ. The germline V and J ends were trimmed by 2 bases and 4 bases, with 16 bases remaining between them. This CDR3 is 16 amino acids long. The CDR3 here is CASSFLGGQSYNEQFF. CDR3 coding DNA: TGCGCCAGCAGCTTTTTGGGGGGACAGTCTTACAATGAGCAGTTCTTC.